These 18 T cell receptor beta chains came from one sample sequenced in a study of blood T cell repertoires in COVID-19. The protocol was immunoSEQ multiplex PCR, while the TCRdb copy is restricted to in-frame clones and leaves out a portion. Among 90,000 or so clones listed, approximately 90% were seen once. The sequenced sample consisted of peripheral blood. The receptors shown here come from a man between 60 and 75 years old with acute or convalescent COVID-19.

The chain employs TRBV29-1 and TRBJ1-2; D remains unclear. Germline loops: CDR1 SQVTM, CDR2 ANQGSEA. V shed 3 bases and J shed 4 bases, with 9 bases lying between them. CDR3 length equals 12 residues. CDR3: CSVDYGFYGYTF. CDR3 coding DNA: TGCAGCGTTGATTACGGGTTCTATGGCTACACCTTC.

The chain links TRBV4-2 to TRBJ1-4; the D is unclear. Trimming removed 2 bases at V and 8 bases at J, with 15 bases between. The germline V gene encodes CDR1 LGHNA and CDR2 YNFKEQ. CDR3 length: 15 residues. Here the CDR3 DNA reads TGTGCCAGCAGCCAATGGGTCCCGGCGGGCGAAAAACTGTTTTTT. Protein sequence: CASSQWVPAGEKLFF.

The chain recombines TRBV12-3 or TRBV12-4 with TRBJ2-7, with 8 bases identical to TRBD1. The CDR3 contains 13 residues. The V segment lost 7 bases and the J segment 4 bases; nucleotides outside the gene matches: 6. The CDR3 loop reads CASKQGVRYEQYF. DNA for the CDR3: TGTGCCAGCAAACAGGGGGTAAGATACGAGCAGTACTTC.

This clone has only one observation. This chain connects TRBV7-2 to TRBJ2-1, with D possibly TRBD2 on 6 matching bases. V lost 6 bases to trimming and J lost 0 bases, with 15 bases between them. The germline gives CDR1 SGHTA, CDR2 FQGNSA. CDR3 size: 16 residues. In DNA, the CDR3 is TGTGCCAGCAGGTTTAGTCGGGGGAGCTCCTACAATGAGCAGTTCTTC. Translated: CASRFSRGSSYNEQFF.

V is TRBV5-4 and J is TRBJ1-6, with TRBD1 identical over 8 bases. Germline trimming cut 0 bases from V and 7 bases from J; bases unmatched to any gene: 3. The germline V gene has CDR1 SGHNT and CDR2 YYREEE (reference sequence). There are 15 residues in the CDR3. The CDR3 DNA is TGTGCCAGCAGCTTGGGCGGACAGGGAAATTCACCCCTCCACTTT. This gives the protein CASSLGGQGNSPLHF. The full variable domain, with the rest looked up from reference TRBV5-4 and TRBJ1-6, is ETGVTQSPTHLIKTRGQQVTLRCSSQSGHNTVSWYQQALGQGPQFIFQYYREEENGRGNFPPRFSGLQFPNYSSELNVNALELDDSALYLCASSLGGQGNSPLHFGNGTRLTVT.

The chain joins TRBV19 to TRBJ1-1; D might be TRBD1 (5 bases). V lost 7 bases to trimming and J lost 4 bases, with 16 bases between them. Germline V gene data show CDR1 as LNHDA and CDR2 as SQIVND (reference sequence). This CDR3 has 14 amino acids. The CDR3 sequence: CASIQAGSSTEAFF. DNA for the CDR3: TGTGCCAGTATTCAGGCAGGGTCATCCACTGAAGCTTTCTTT.

This chain links TRBV7-3 with TRBJ2-7; 10 bases map to TRBD2. V was clipped by 5 bases and J by 1 base; unmatched bases: 8. The CDR3 runs 16 residues. Germline-derived CDR1 and CDR2 are SGHTA and FQGTGA. CDR3 amino acids: CASSPGPAGGSYEQYF. In nucleotides, the CDR3 is TGTGCCAGCAGCCCAGGCCCAGCGGGAGGGTCCTACGAGCAGTACTTC.

The chain links TRBV27 to TRBJ1-2; 7 bases fit TRBD1. The CDR3 has 12 residues. CDR1 and CDR2 (germline): MNHEY, SMNVEV (reference sequence). The ends lost 4 bases at V and 8 bases at J; junction bases unmatched: 4. In nucleotides, the CDR3 is TGTGCCAGCAGTTCGGGACAGAGCGGCTACACCTTC. It codes for CASSSGQSGYTF.

The V call is TRBV10-2, the J call TRBJ2-1; 10 bases fit TRBD2. The V and J ends lost 5 bases and 0 bases, in that order; junction bases with no gene match: 7. Germline-derived CDR1 and CDR2 are WSHSY and SAAADI. This CDR3 is built from 17 residues. In nucleotides, the CDR3 is TGCGCCAGCAGTTTACTAGCGGGATTTAGCTCCTACAATGAGCAGTTCTTC. Translating gives CASSLLAGFSSYNEQFF.

The chain links TRBV7-2 to TRBJ1-6; 7 positions match TRBD1. The V and J ends lost 5 bases and 10 bases, in that order; junction bases with no gene match: 11. Germline V gene lookup returns CDR1 SGHTA and CDR2 FQGNSA. The CDR3 runs to 15 residues. The CDR3 DNA reads TGTGCCAGCAGCCCCTTAGGGCAGGGGGTGTCACCCCTCCACTTT. It encodes CASSPLGQGVSPLHF.

V and J are TRBV11-3 and TRBJ2-7, with TRBD1 matching over 7 bases. The CDR3 has 14 amino acids. Germline V gene data show CDR1 as SGHNT and CDR2 as YENEEA. V was pared by 4 bases and J by 6 bases, with 9 bases of the junction left unmatched. In DNA form, the CDR3 reads TGTGCCAGCAGCTCCCCGACAGGGATGGGCGAGCAGTACTTC. It yields the protein CASSSPTGMGEQYF.

The chain recombines TRBV5-6 with TRBJ1-2; 7 bases are shared with TRBD1. The CDR3 consists of 14 residues. V gave up 3 bases and J gave up 1 base; unmatched junction bases: 3. Germline CDR1 is SGHDT and CDR2 is YYEEEE. CDR3 region: CASSSGTVNYGYTF. The CDR3 bases are TGTGCCAGCAGCTCCGGGACAGTTAACTATGGCTACACCTTC.

V and J are TRBV7-2 and TRBJ2-1, with TRBD1 matching over 9 bases. CDR1 SGHTA and CDR2 FQGNSA come from the germline V gene. V gave up 6 bases and J gave up 8 bases; unmatched junction bases: 8. There are 14 residues in the CDR3. DNA of the CDR3: TGTGCCAGCAGTATACAGGGGGCTGAGGATGAGCAGTTCTTC. Translation gives CASSIQGAEDEQFF.

The gene calls are TRBV27 and TRBJ1-2, with unresolved D. Germline V CDR1 and CDR2: MNHEY, SMNVEV (reference sequence). V was trimmed by 0 bases and J by 2 bases, leaving 10 bases between them. The CDR3 contains 15 residues. The CDR3 loop is CASSLSMGANYGYTF. The CDR3 coding sequence is TGTGCCAGCAGTTTATCGATGGGAGCGAACTATGGCTACACCTTC.

This clone was picked up a small number of times. The chain has TRBV18 and TRBJ1-5, with 7 nucleotides matching TRBD1. CDR3 size: 16 residues. Germline CDR1 is KGHSH and CDR2 is LQKENI. Trimming took 4 bases from V and 2 from J; bases not matched to a gene: 8. CDR3 region: CASSHTGVRGNQPQHF. As DNA, the CDR3 is TGTGCCAGCTCACATACAGGGGTTAGGGGCAATCAGCCCCAGCATTTT.

The chain is built from TRBV2 and TRBJ1-5; 9 bases fit TRBD1. Losses at the gene ends were 5 bases for V and 6 bases for J; bases not matched to a gene: 8. This CDR3 spans 15 amino acids. CDR1 is SNHLY and CDR2 is FYNNEI in the germline V gene. The CDR3 region is CASSPGTGRPQPQHF. The CDR3 DNA reads TGTGCCAGCAGTCCCGGGACAGGGAGACCTCAGCCCCAGCATTTT.

The rearrangement joins TRBV5-1 to TRBJ1-1; D gene ambiguous. This CDR3 is 14 amino acids long. V dropped 4 bases and J dropped 7 bases, with 17 bases sitting between them. Germline CDR1 reads SGHRS; CDR2 reads YFSETQ. CDR3 DNA sequence: TGCGCCAGCAGCCCATTAGATCTCGCACTTGAAGCTTTCTTT. It translates to CASSPLDLALEAFF.

The chain couples TRBV19 to TRBJ1-2; 9 bases line up with TRBD1. The CDR3 is made up of 15 amino acids. Germline V lookup: CDR1 LNHDA, CDR2 SQIVND (reference sequence). The V segment lost 5 bases and the J segment 7 bases; nucleotides outside the gene matches: 11. CDR3: CASSERTGEWSGYTF. In nucleotides, the CDR3 is TGTGCCAGTAGTGAACGGACAGGGGAATGGTCTGGCTACACCTTC.